This T cell receptor beta chain was sequenced for a study of cytomegalovirus exposure and HLA in healthy donors. Broader study findings: The authors considered a cluster of highly shared sequence variants likely to be a sequencing artifact.

A remark on this clone: Its antigen is not identified.

In the PCR, 60 Vbeta and 13 Jbeta primers were used. The table came from immunoSEQ multiplex PCR; TCRdb's copy has only in-frame clones and leaves some out. The sample has tens of thousands of clones, over 65% seen once. The CDR3 covers 15 residues. J gave up 5 bases and V 2 bases, and 5 bases lay outside the gene matches. Germline CDR1 is SGHTA and CDR2 is FQGNSA. The material sequenced was PBMCs. This TCR was sampled from a man aged 40-50 years in good health and CMV-seropositive. This rearrangement joins TRBV7-2 to TRBJ2-3; TRBD2 agrees at 9 bases. CDR3 region: CASSLYKLAGDTQYF. CDR3 bases: TGTGCCAGCAGCTTATACAAACTAGCGGGAGATACGCAGTATTTT.